This record looks at one TCR beta chain sequence and its context. As yet, its antigen is unknown. The assay was immunoSEQ multiplex PCR, and TCRdb's table has in-frame clones only and misses some. The sample holds 2.5 million or so clones, approximately 94% seen once. These data come from a study of shared clonotypes between healthy human individuals. Study-wide results and caveats: The naive CD4 repertoires of a handful of donors were compared, and about 5% of clonotypes were shared.

The germline V gene has CDR1 MNHNS and CDR2 SASEGT. The CDR3 is made up of 14 amino acids. J was trimmed by 6 bases and V by 3 bases; bases with no gene match: 7. The sequence was collected from a young man in good health. J is TRBJ2-7 and V is TRBV6-1; 8 positions match TRBD1. Input material: naive CD4+ T cells sorted from blood. This sample's subset: CD45RA+ positively selected. The chain's CDR3 is CASSDWTGRTEQYF. CDR3 sequence (DNA): TGTGCCAGCAGTGATTGGACAGGGCGGACCGAGCAGTACTTC.